The 23 T cell receptor beta chains presented below share a single source sample, sequenced in a study of blood T cell repertoires in COVID-19. TCRdb's table, derived via immunoSEQ multiplex PCR, lists solely in-frame clones and lacks some. Of 40,000 or so clones listed, about 92% are singletons. Sequencing input: peripheral blood. These receptors all come from a human donor in a cohort sampled during active COVID-19.

The chain recombines TRBV3-1 (or the pseudogene TRBV3-2) with TRBJ1-1; D is unclear. V shed 4 bases and J shed 6 bases, with 6 bases lying between them. Germline assignment: CDR1 LGHDT and CDR2 YNNKEL (reference sequence). The CDR3 runs 11 residues. The CDR3 is CASSRRSEAFF. The DNA of the CDR3 is TGTGCCAGCAGCCGGAGGTCTGAAGCTTTCTTT.

In nucleotides, the CDR3 is TGCGCCAGCAGCCAAGTGTTTAGGGGGCCTGACGAGCAGTACTTC. Its translation is CASSQVFRGPDEQYF. The chain has TRBV4-1 and TRBJ2-7, with 7 bases aligning to TRBD1. CDR3 length equals 15 residues. From germline, CDR1 is MGHRA and CDR2 YSYEKL. After removal of 1 base from V and 5 bases from J, the junction contained 8 bases not matched to a gene.

This clone was detected once. The chain is built from TRBV4-1 and TRBJ2-5; D is ambiguous. The germline gives CDR1 MGHRA, CDR2 YSYEKL. The V end lost 4 bases, the J end lost 4 bases, and 10 bases lay between the germline ends. The CDR3 is made up of 13 amino acids. In DNA form, the CDR3 reads TGCGCCAGCAGCCGACTTGCTGGAGAGACCCAGTACTTC. Encoded protein: CASSRLAGETQYF.

V gene TRBV30 combines with J gene TRBJ1-1, with 7 bases aligning to TRBD1. The germline V gene has CDR1 GTSNPN and CDR2 SVGIG (reference sequence). After removal of 5 bases from V and 4 bases from J, the junction contained 7 bases not matched to a gene. The CDR3 consists of 13 residues. CDR3 nucleotides: TGTGCCTGGGACAGGGCCGGCGGCACTGAAGCTTTCTTT. Protein sequence: CAWDRAGGTEAFF.

The rearrangement joins TRBV27 to TRBJ1-3; D gene ambiguous. Trimming took 0 bases from V and 2 from J, leaving 8 bases between them. Germline-derived CDR1 and CDR2 are MNHEY and SMNVEV (reference sequence). This CDR3 has 15 amino acids. CDR3 in DNA: TGTGCCAGCAGTTTATCGTCGGTACCTGGAAACACCATATATTTT. Translation gives CASSLSSVPGNTIYF.

The chain carries TRBV18 and TRBJ2-1; possible D gene TRBD1, 6 bases. This CDR3 is built from 17 residues. The germline V and J ends were trimmed by 3 bases and 0 bases, with 15 bases remaining between them. Germline V lookup: CDR1 KGHSH, CDR2 LQKENI. CDR3 nucleotide sequence: TGTGCCAGCTCACCCCGCAGGGGCGTCAGCTCCTACAATGAGCAGTTCTTC. Translated: CASSPRRGVSSYNEQFF.

The rearrangement links TRBV7-9 to TRBJ1-1; D unclear. This CDR3 region has 13 residues. Germline V lookup: CDR1 SEHNR, CDR2 FQNEAQ (reference sequence). V was trimmed by 6 bases and J by 6 bases, leaving 14 bases between them. The CDR3 coding sequence is TGTGCCAGCAGAAACACGGGGTCCGCTGAAGCTTTCTTT. Translation: CASRNTGSAEAFF.

The chain couples TRBV29-1 to TRBJ1-5; D is perhaps TRBD1 (5 bases). The germline V gene has CDR1 SQVTM and CDR2 ANQGSEA. The CDR3 covers 14 residues. With 4 bases removed from V and 1 base from J, the gap between germline ends came to 11 bases. The CDR3 is CSVGFDSSNQPQHF. CDR3 in DNA: TGCAGCGTTGGTTTTGACAGCAGCAATCAGCCCCAGCATTTT.

This sequence joins TRBV7-8 and TRBJ2-1; 10 bases agree with TRBD2. The junction had 18 bases not matched to a gene; V was cut back by 3 bases and J by 7 bases. Germline CDR1 is SGHVS and CDR2 is FQNEAQ. CDR3 length equals 19 residues. CDR3 loop: CASSLSGASSGRGGNEQFF. The CDR3 region has the DNA TGTGCCAGCAGCTTGTCCGGGGCCTCTAGCGGGAGAGGGGGGAATGAGCAGTTCTTC.

CDR3 residues: CASSRELAAGELFF. CDR3 sequence (DNA): TGTGCCAGCAGCCGGGAACTAGCTGCCGGGGAGCTGTTTTTT. J is TRBJ2-2 and V is TRBV25-1; D perhaps matches TRBD2 (6 bases). V was clipped by 6 bases and J by 6 bases, with 14 bases between them. Germline V gives CDR1 MGHDK, CDR2 SYGVNS. CDR3 length equals 14 residues.

The CDR3 coding sequence is TGTGCCAGCAGCCACCAGGACAGGAGGAGGTTGAATCAGCCCCAGCATTTT. This encodes CASSHQDRRRLNQPQHF. The chain is built from TRBV14 and TRBJ1-5; 7 positions match TRBD1. Germline CDR1 and CDR2: SGHDN and FVKESK. There are 17 residues in the CDR3. The ends lost 3 bases at V and 4 bases at J; junction bases unmatched: 12.

In this sample, this clone turned up once. V and J are TRBV7-2 and TRBJ1-2; perhaps TRBD1 as D (6 bases). Trimming pared 4 bases from V and 7 bases from J, leaving 16 bases between. The CDR3 is 14 amino acids. The germline gives CDR1 SGHTA, CDR2 FQGNSA. CDR3 sequence: CASSSRRGQGGYTF. CDR3 nucleotides: TGTGCCAGCAGCTCCCGCAGGGGTCAAGGTGGCTACACCTTC.

This rearrangement joins TRBV12-3 or TRBV12-4 to TRBJ2-5; possible D gene TRBD2, 5 bases. CDR3 size: 12 residues. Trimming shortened V by 4 bases and J by 7 bases, and 10 bases separated the two germline ends. The CDR3 spells CASSSGFWTQYF. The CDR3 region has the DNA TGTGCCAGCAGTTCGGGGTTCTGGACCCAGTACTTC.

The V and J genes are TRBV7-9 and TRBJ1-1; TRBD1 aligns across 10 bases. Germline V gives CDR1 SEHNR, CDR2 FQNEAQ (reference sequence). This CDR3 is 14 amino acids long. V lost 1 base to trimming and J lost 7 bases; unmatched junction nucleotides: 3. The CDR3 bases are TGTGCCAGCAGCTTAGGACAGGGGGCCTTTGAAGCTTTCTTT. As protein: CASSLGQGAFEAFF.

The V and J genes are TRBV5-1 and TRBJ2-7; 7 nucleotides match TRBD2. This CDR3 is built from 16 residues. Germline assignment: CDR1 SGHRS and CDR2 YFSETQ. J lost 5 bases, V lost 0 bases, and 11 bases had no gene match. As DNA, the CDR3 is TGCGCCAGCAGCTTGGCCATTCGCCGGGGGAGGGACGAGCAGTACTTC. Its protein product is CASSLAIRRGRDEQYF.

The table lists this clone with a count of one. This chain links TRBV7-2 with TRBJ2-2; D not certain. CDR1 is SGHTA, CDR2 FQGNSA, per germline. CDR3 length: 12 residues. Trimming took off 7 bases at V and 13 bases at J, with 16 bases between the two ends. The CDR3 DNA reads as TGTGCCAGCACCCCCTCTAGGCTAAGGCTGTTTTTT. Protein product: CASTPSRLRLFF.

This clone was recorded only once. The V and J genes are TRBV5-1 and TRBJ1-4; no reliable D call. V lost 0 bases to trimming and J lost 2 bases, with 8 bases between them. The germline V gene encodes CDR1 SGHRS and CDR2 YFSETQ. This CDR3 has 15 amino acids. The CDR3 bases are TGCGCCAGCAGCTTGGTGGCAGGTACTAATGAAAAACTGTTTTTT. Encoded protein: CASSLVAGTNEKLFF.

The gene calls are TRBV28 and TRBJ2-7; unclear D gene. The CDR3 is 12 residues long. V gave up 7 bases and J gave up 3 bases, with 10 bases separating them. CDR1 is MDHEN, CDR2 SYDVKM, per germline. The CDR3 is CASTVGYYEQYF. The DNA for the CDR3 is TGTGCCAGCACCGTCGGGTACTACGAGCAGTACTTC.

The rearrangement links TRBV5-1 to TRBJ2-2; TRBD1 agrees at 7 bases. This CDR3 comprises 15 residues. CDR1 SGHRS and CDR2 YFSETQ come from the germline V gene. With 4 bases clipped from V and 6 bases from J, the junction kept 9 bases outside the gene matches. The CDR3 DNA reads as TGCGCCAGCAGCCCCCAGGGGGTTTCGGCCGGGGAGCTGTTTTTT. Translating gives CASSPQGVSAGELFF.

This clone was observed a single time. V is TRBV27 and J is TRBJ2-3, with D unresolved. Per germline, CDR1 MNHEY and CDR2 SMNVEV (reference sequence). There are 11 residues in the CDR3. Deletions cut 6 bases from V and 6 bases from J, with 7 bases between. CDR3 coding DNA: TGTGCCAGCAGCGCGTCGGATACGCAGTATTTT. It codes for CASSASDTQYF.

V and J are TRBV13 and TRBJ2-7, with TRBD2 matching 8 bases. This CDR3 region has 16 residues. Looked up from germline, CDR1 is PRHDT and CDR2 is FYEKMQ (reference sequence). With 7 bases clipped from V and 4 bases from J, the junction kept 15 bases outside the gene matches. The CDR3 bases are TGTGCCAGCACCCAGAGCCGGGACGGGAGGGGGTACGAGCAGTACTTC. This translates into CASTQSRDGRGYEQYF.

This rearrangement joins TRBV10-3 to TRBJ1-2, with D perhaps TRBD1 (5 bases). Germline lookup yields CDR1 ENHRY and CDR2 SYGVKD. The CDR3 is 13 residues long. V was shortened by 10 bases and J by 5 bases, with 17 bases between the two germline ends. CDR3 in amino acids: CATWEGSGYGYTF. The CDR3 DNA follows: TGTGCCACCTGGGAGGGGTCAGGGTATGGCTACACCTTC.

The rearrangement links TRBV7-8 to TRBJ2-2, with 7 bases lining up with TRBD2. Trimming at V came to 1 base and at J to 1 base, leaving 6 bases not matched to a gene. The CDR3 loop spans 17 amino acids. Germline V CDR1 and CDR2: SGHVS, FQNEAQ. This CDR3 is CASSLVIGEGNTGELFF. The DNA of the CDR3 is TGTGCCAGCAGCTTAGTCATAGGGGAGGGGAACACCGGGGAGCTGTTTTTT. The whole variable domain, filled in from reference TRBV7-8 and TRBJ2-2, reads GAGVSQSPRYKVAKRGQDVALRCDPISGHVSLFWYQQALGQGPEFLTYFQNEAQLDKSGLPSDRFFAERPEGSVSTLKIQRTQQEDSAVYLCASSLVIGEGNTGELFFGEGSRLTVL.